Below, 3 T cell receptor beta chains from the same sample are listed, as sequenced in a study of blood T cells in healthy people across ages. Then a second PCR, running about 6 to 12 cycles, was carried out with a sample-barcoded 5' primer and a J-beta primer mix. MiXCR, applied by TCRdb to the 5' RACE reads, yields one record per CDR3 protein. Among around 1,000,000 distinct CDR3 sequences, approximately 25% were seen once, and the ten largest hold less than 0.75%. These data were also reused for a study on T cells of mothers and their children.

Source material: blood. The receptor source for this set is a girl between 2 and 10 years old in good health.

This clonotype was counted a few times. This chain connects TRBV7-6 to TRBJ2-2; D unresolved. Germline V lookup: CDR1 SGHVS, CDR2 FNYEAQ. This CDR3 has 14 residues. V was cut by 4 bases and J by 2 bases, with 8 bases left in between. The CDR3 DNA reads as TGTGCCAGCAGCTCGAGACATAACACCGGGGAGCTGTTTTTT. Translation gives CASSSRHNTGELFF.

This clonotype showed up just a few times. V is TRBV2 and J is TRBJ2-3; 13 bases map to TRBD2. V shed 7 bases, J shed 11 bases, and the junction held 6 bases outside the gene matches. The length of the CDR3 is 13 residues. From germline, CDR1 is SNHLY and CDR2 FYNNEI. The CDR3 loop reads CASKGGLAGMQYF. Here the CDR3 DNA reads TGTGCCAGCAAAGGGGGACTAGCGGGGATGCAGTATTTT.

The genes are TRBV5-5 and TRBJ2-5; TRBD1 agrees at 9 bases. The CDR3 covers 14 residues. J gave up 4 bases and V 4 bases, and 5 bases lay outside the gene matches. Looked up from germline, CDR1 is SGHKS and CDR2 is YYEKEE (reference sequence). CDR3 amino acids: CASSEDRGRETQYF. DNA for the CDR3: TGTGCCAGCAGCGAGGACAGGGGACGAGAGACCCAGTACTTC.